The 14 T cell receptor beta chains below were found in one sample sequenced in a study of blood T cells in healthy people across ages. Next came a second PCR, run for about 6 to 12 cycles, which used a sample-barcoded 5' primer along with a J-beta primer mix. One entry per CDR3 protein results from TCRdb running MiXCR on the 5' RACE reads. The sample contains about 800,000 distinct CDR3 sequences, more than 45% of which appear only once. Sequencing was carried out using blood. These TCRs come from a man aged 25 to 40 in good health.

V gene TRBV28 combines with J gene TRBJ1-2; the match to TRBD1 covers 8 bases. Per germline, CDR1 MDHEN and CDR2 SYDVKM. The V segment lost 6 bases and the J segment 2 bases; nucleotides outside the gene matches: 5. CDR3 size: 14 residues. The CDR3 here is CASSLGQDNYGYTF. The CDR3 DNA sequence: TGTGCCAGCAGCCTGGGACAGGACAACTATGGCTACACCTTC.

The chain combines TRBV20-1 with TRBJ2-2; D is ambiguous. V shed 3 bases and J shed 7 bases, with 9 bases lying between them. Germline assignment: CDR1 DFQATT and CDR2 SNEGSKA (reference sequence). This CDR3 has 12 amino acids. The CDR3 loop is CSARALNGELFF. The CDR3 region has the DNA TGCAGTGCTAGGGCCTTGAACGGGGAGCTGTTTTTT.

The chain uses TRBV5-1 and TRBJ2-5; TRBD2 matches 7 bases. Germline CDR1 SGHRS, CDR2 YFSETQ. V lost 6 bases to trimming and J lost 5 bases; unmatched junction nucleotides: 10. The CDR3 covers 14 residues. In nucleotides, the CDR3 is TGCGCCAGCAACTTTGGGGGGGACGAGGAGACCCAGTACTTC. It encodes CASNFGGDEETQYF.

This clonotype came up many times. This rearrangement joins TRBV12-3 or TRBV12-4 to TRBJ2-3, with D possibly matching TRBD1 (7 bases). V lost 3 bases, J lost 11 bases, and 18 bases lay in between. This CDR3 region has 14 residues. CDR3 in amino acids: CASSFRGAGDVQYF. For the CDR3, the DNA is TGTGCCAGCAGTTTCAGGGGGGCCGGAGATGTGCAGTATTTT.

The chain joins TRBV5-1 to TRBJ1-1; the D is unclear. Germline lookup yields CDR1 SGHRS and CDR2 YFSETQ. Deletions cut 2 bases from V and 1 base from J, with 12 bases between. The CDR3 spans 15 residues. CDR3 in DNA: TGCGCCAGCAGCTTTCGACATTTGGGGAACACTGAAGCTTTCTTT. Translated, it gives CASSFRHLGNTEAFF.

V and J are TRBV12-5 and TRBJ2-1; perhaps TRBD2 as D (6 bases). Per germline, CDR1 LGHNT and CDR2 FRNRAP. Trimming removed 4 bases from V and 8 bases from J, with 15 bases in between. CDR3 size: 14 residues. The CDR3 is CASGSGRGNDEQFF. CDR3 bases: TGTGCTAGTGGTTCCGGACGGGGGAACGATGAGCAGTTCTTC. The full variable domain, its missing parts supplied by reference TRBV12-5 and TRBJ2-1, is DARVTQTPRHKVTEMGQEVTMRCQPILGHNTVFWYRQTMMQGLELLAYFRNRAPLDDSGMPKDRFSAEMPDATLATLKIQPSEPRDSAVYFCASGSGRGNDEQFFGPGTRLTVL.

The chain combines TRBV12-3 or TRBV12-4 with TRBJ2-5; 7 bases map to TRBD2. J was trimmed by 5 bases and V by 8 bases; bases with no gene match: 11. The CDR3 extends over 14 amino acids. The CDR3 DNA reads TGTGCCAGCGGGGGACTAACCCTTGGGGAGACCCAGTACTTC. The encoded protein is CASGGLTLGETQYF.

The chain uses TRBV4-1 and TRBJ1-2, with D possibly being TRBD1 (5 bases). Trimming removed 2 bases at V and 2 bases at J, with 15 bases between. Germline values: CDR1 MGHRA, CDR2 YSYEKL. CDR3 length equals 16 residues. Here the CDR3 reads CASSQRSTELNYGYTF. CDR3 coding DNA: TGCGCCAGCAGCCAAAGATCGACAGAACTAAACTATGGCTACACCTTC.

The V gene is TRBV10-3, the J gene TRBJ1-1; D gene ambiguous. Germline V gene lookup returns CDR1 ENHRY and CDR2 SYGVKD. Trimming removed 5 bases from V and 1 base from J, with 11 bases in between. This CDR3 is 14 amino acids long. CDR3 sequence reads: CAISQQFGNTEAFF. The CDR3 nucleotides read TGTGCCATCAGTCAACAGTTTGGGAACACTGAAGCTTTCTTT.

This clonotype has a handful of counts. This chain links TRBV29-1 with TRBJ2-5; D might be TRBD1 or TRBD2, each matching 5 bases. V dropped 7 bases and J dropped 1 base, with 10 bases sitting between them. This CDR3 comprises 12 residues. Germline V lookup: CDR1 SQVTM, CDR2 ANQGSEA. The DNA of the CDR3 is TGCAGCGCCACCGGGGCCCAAGAGACCCAGTACTTC. It codes for CSATGAQETQYF.

The J gene is TRBJ2-1, the V gene TRBV20-1; 9 nucleotides agree with TRBD1. V shed 5 bases and J 9 bases; nucleotides not matched to a gene: 14. The CDR3 runs 15 residues. Germline CDR1 and CDR2: DFQATT and SNEGSKA (reference sequence). The CDR3 DNA is TGCAGTGCTCTCTTGGGACAGGGTATCTATGGTGAGCAGTTCTTC. It yields the protein CSALLGQGIYGEQFF.

This clonotype was counted once. The chain couples TRBV7-7 to TRBJ2-4, with D perhaps TRBD2 (5 bases). Judging by the DNA end, TRBJ2-5 fits better; the J call may be wrong. CDR1 and CDR2 from the germline V gene are SSHAT and FNYEAQ (reference sequence). The CDR3 is 16 residues long. The CDR3 loop is CASSLGLGMDEETQYF. The DNA of the CDR3 is TGTGCCAGCAGCCTCGGACTTGGTATGGATGAAGAGACCCAGTACTTC.

The chain has TRBV12-3 or TRBV12-4 and TRBJ2-3; D perhaps matches TRBD1 (5 bases). V was trimmed by 5 bases and J by 2 bases, leaving 14 bases between them. This CDR3 comprises 15 residues. The CDR3: CASSLWGVTTDTQYF. The CDR3 bases are TGTGCCAGCAGTCTTTGGGGCGTGACCACAGATACGCAGTATTTT.

This clonotype was seen more than once but under ten times. J is TRBJ2-5 and V is TRBV7-2; D gene ambiguous. Per the germline V gene, CDR1 is SGHTA and CDR2 is FQGNSA. V lost 4 bases, J lost 7 bases, and 13 bases lay in between. The CDR3 covers 13 residues. The CDR3 spells CASSSQTGPTQYF. The CDR3 coding sequence is TGTGCCAGCAGCTCCCAAACCGGACCGACCCAGTACTTC.